This T cell receptor beta chain is from a study of blood T cell repertoires in COVID-19. Study-wide context: The study drew acute and convalescent COVID-19 samples from the United States, Italy and Spain. T cells, B-cell-depleted T cells, or PBMCs supplied cDNA or gDNA.

V lost 1 base and J lost 8; bases outside the gene matches: 5. This CDR3 region has 14 residues. Germline CDR1 is MGHRA and CDR2 is YSYEKL. A Seattle source enrolled patients during active infection and followed them longitudinally. In the original analysis: By means of reference gene primer amplification, nucleated cell counts were estimated. Sequencing used immunoSEQ multiplex PCR; TCRdb keeps in-frame clones, though not all of them. Clone size and V and J calls were adopted from that table, with D and trimming inferred from the DNA. This sample carries 99,000 or so clones, approximately 86% of them seen once, and the ten largest clones take about 2%.

The sequenced material came from peripheral blood. V and J are TRBV4-1 and TRBJ1-1, with 9 bases lining up with TRBD1. The sequence derives from a man aged 45-65 years with COVID-19, enrolled during active disease. CDR3 in amino acids: CASSQGQGVREAFF. The CDR3 DNA reads as TGCGCCAGCAGCCAAGGACAGGGGGTTCGAGAAGCTTTCTTT.